This T cell receptor (beta chain) was retrieved from a study of Tregs in tolerant kidney transplant recipients. Study in general: Mixed chimerism was transient after nonmyeloablative marrow transplants from related graft donors.

Germline CDR1 and CDR2: SEHNR and FQNEAQ (reference sequence). The CDR3 length is 13 residues. The ends were cut back, 9 bases at V and 0 bases at J, with 9 bases in the middle. Unstimulated Tregs (CD4+CD25+CD127-) and CD4+CD25- non-Tregs were sorted from PBMCs. Details on this clone: As yet, its antigen is unknown.

TCRdb's table, derived via immunoSEQ multiplex PCR, lists solely in-frame clones and lacks some. The table lists 70,000 to 95,000 clones, 85% to 95% of them singletons. Study findings and constraints: Nucleotide sequences could not be compared across some patients' samples due to primer changes.

Sequencing was performed on Tregs from blood, taken before the transplant. This sequence joins TRBV7-9 and TRBJ1-3, with D uncertain. The clonotype originates from a human donor who received a combined kidney and bone marrow transplant. The CDR3 DNA reads TGTGCCAGTACACTCCCCTCTGGAAACACCATATATTTT. Its protein is CASTLPSGNTIYF.